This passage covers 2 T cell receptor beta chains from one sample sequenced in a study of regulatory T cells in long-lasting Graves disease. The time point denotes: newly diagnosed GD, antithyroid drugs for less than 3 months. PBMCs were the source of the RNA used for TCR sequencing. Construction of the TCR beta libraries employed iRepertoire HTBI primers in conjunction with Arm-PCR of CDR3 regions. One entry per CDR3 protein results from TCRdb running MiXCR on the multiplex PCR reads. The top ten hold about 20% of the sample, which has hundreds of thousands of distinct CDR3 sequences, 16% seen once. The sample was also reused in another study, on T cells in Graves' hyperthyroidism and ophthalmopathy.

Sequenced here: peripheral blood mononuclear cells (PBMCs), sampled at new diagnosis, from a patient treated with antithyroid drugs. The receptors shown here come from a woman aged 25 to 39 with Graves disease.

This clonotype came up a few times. In DNA, the CDR3 is TGTGCCAGCTCACCACAGGGAACTGGAAACACCATATATTTT. Amino acid sequence: CASSPQGTGNTIYF. The chain combines TRBV18 with TRBJ1-3; D gene ambiguous. The germline gives CDR1 KGHSH, CDR2 LQKENI. CDR3 length: 14 amino acids. Trimming cost V 1 base and J 2 bases, with 6 bases left between them. The variable domain in full, completed from reference TRBV18 and TRBJ1-3, reads NAGVMQNPRHLVRRRGQEARLRCSPMKGHSHVYWYRQLPEEGLKFMVYLQKENIIDESGMPKERFSAEFPKEGPSILRIQQVVRGDSAAYFCASSPQGTGNTIYFGEGSWLTVV.

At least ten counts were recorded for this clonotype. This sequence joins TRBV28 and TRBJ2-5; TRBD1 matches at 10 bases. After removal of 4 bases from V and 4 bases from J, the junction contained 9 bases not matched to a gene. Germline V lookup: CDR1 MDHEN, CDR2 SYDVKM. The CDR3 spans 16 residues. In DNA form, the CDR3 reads TGTGCCAGCAGTTCCACCAGGACAGGGGGGGGAGAGACCCAGTACTTC. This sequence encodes CASSSTRTGGGETQYF.